Described below is a single T cell receptor beta chain sequence and its context. This sample was included in a study of blood T cell repertoires in COVID-19. As for the study in general: Specimens from acute and convalescent COVID-19 originated in the United States, Italy and Spain. T cells, B-cell-depleted T cells, or PBMCs provided the cDNA or gDNA that served as material.

From germline, CDR1 is SEHNR and CDR2 FQNEAQ (reference sequence). V dropped 7 bases and J dropped 1 base, with 10 bases sitting between them. The CDR3 runs 14 residues. In the study's own analysis: The assay estimated nucleated cells by amplifying reference gene primers. Profiling relied on immunoSEQ multiplex PCR, and the TCRdb table lists in-frame clones only, not all of them. V and J calls and clone size follow that table, whereas D and trimming were derived from the DNA. The data hold 200,000 to 250,000 clones, with around 84% observed a single time. Sequencing input: peripheral blood. The chain combines TRBV7-9 with TRBJ2-2, with D maybe TRBD2 (6 bases). This receptor was identified in a woman between 70 and 85 years old with active or convalescent COVID-19. Written as DNA, the CDR3 is TGTGCCAGCAACACCGGGGGGAACACCGGGGAGCTGTTTTTT. The encoded protein is CASNTGGNTGELFF.